Here is one T cell receptor beta chain with its context. Its matching antigen is unknown. The junction departs from germline at one end; a sequencing error may be responsible. The sample comes from a study of T cell responses to AZD1222 COVID-19 vaccine. This table comes from immunoSEQ multiplex PCR, and its TCRdb copy is limited to in-frame clones, with some not included. Counted here are approximately 68,000 clones, 88% occurring once; the ten biggest clones make up approximately 5%. The CDR3 runs to 15 residues. Germline V gives CDR1 SSHAT, CDR2 FNYEAQ (reference sequence). General study points: CD4 TCRs covered the whole spike, strongest at regions 160-218 and 743-854. Recipients of two AZD1222 doses showed rising Spike-specific TCR breadth and depth. Clonal diversity may have been underestimated, and the donors were mostly white British, with more females than males.

The chain combines TRBV7-7 with TRBJ2-5, with a weak D call TRBD2 (6 bases). The TCR originated in an adult who received the MenACWY meningococcal vaccine as a control. This sample comprised peripheral blood, obtained 28 days after the second dose of the MenACWY control vaccine. The DNA of the CDR3 is TGTGCTAGCAGCTTAGGTGGAGGTCGGGGGGAGACCCAGTACTTC. Encoded protein: CASSLGGGRGETQYF.